This TCR beta chain stems from a study of OX40 agonist ivuxolimab in advanced cancers. Broader study findings: Clonal expansion by week 6 occurred in CD4+ and CD8+ blood T cells (at 0.1 to 3.0 mg/kg). Normalized T-cell clonal expansion was also low in a subset of nonresponders.

Only in-frame clones appear in the TCRdb table, and some are missing; sequencing was by immunoSEQ multiplex PCR. Of fewer than 85,000 clones listed, about 92% are singletons. About this clone itself: The antigen is undetermined.

Between the trimmed V and J ends, which lost 6 bases and 5 bases, there was a span of 13 bases. Germline CDR1 and CDR2: LGHNT and FRNRAP. CDR3 size: 13 residues. The chain has TRBV12-5 and TRBJ2-5; no clear D gene. The TCR sequence derives from an adult with an advanced solid tumor such as melanoma, head and neck, liver or kidney cancer. The sequencing used CD4+ or CD8+ T cells sorted from blood, collected in a trial of the OX40 agonist ivuxolimab. The CDR3 is CASGPDGRETQYF. The CDR3 DNA sequence: TGTGCTAGTGGCCCGGATGGCAGGGAGACCCAGTACTTC.